Sequencing of this T cell receptor (beta chain) was carried out in a study of T cells in localized non-small cell lung cancer. Germline V gene sequence: CDR1 SGHRS, CDR2 YFSETQ. CDR3 length: 16 amino acids. V lost 4 bases and J lost 8; bases outside the gene matches: 13. Profiling relied on immunoSEQ multiplex PCR, and the TCRdb table lists in-frame clones only, not all of them. This sample has 4,500 to 5,000 clones, with approximately 30% found just once. The chain couples TRBV5-1 to TRBJ2-1; 9 nucleotides agree with TRBD1. This specimen was lung tumor tissue, taken before any cancer treatment. The receptor was derived from a man aged 40 to 70 with stage III squamous cell lung carcinoma. This CDR3 is CASSQDNRGRIHEQFF. In DNA form, the CDR3 reads TGCGCCAGCAGCCAAGATAACAGGGGGCGCATCCATGAGCAGTTCTTC.